The rows below give T cell receptor beta chains drawn from one sample of a study of cytomegalovirus exposure and HLA in healthy donors. Clones were sequenced by immunoSEQ multiplex PCR, and TCRdb holds only the in-frame ones, with some missing. The sample carries fewer than 400,000 clones, approximately 91% recorded once. The material sequenced was PBMCs. The receptors originated from a man aged 25 to 40 in good health and CMV-seronegative. Both conserved end residues are part of each CDR3. Fields, in order: J gene, D gene, V gene, clone size, CDR3 DNA, CDR3 protein. A D gene is named only where the DNA matches it firmly. For some rows the clone size is stated as once, few or many, or as a class when expanded; others skip it.

TRBJ1-2 TRBD1 TRBV30 NA TGTGCCTGGAGTGCGTTGATGGGACAGGGGTCGGTCTATGGCTACACCTTC CAWSALMGQGSVYGYTF
TRBJ2-7 TRBD1 TRBV6-1 NA TGTGCCAGCACTGGGACAGGGAGAGCCTACGAGCAGTACTTC CASTGTGRAYEQYF
TRBJ2-2 TRBD1 TRBV19 NA TGTGCCAGTAGTATCCGCTCGAGAACAGGGGGATTGCACACCGGGGAGCTGTTTTTT CASSIRSRTGGLHTGELFF
TRBJ1-1 TRBD1 TRBV2 NA TGTGCCTGGGACAGGGGGCCATTGAGGGCTTTCTTT CAWDRGPLRAFF
TRBJ2-2 TRBD2 TRBV6-6 NA TGTGCCAGCAGTCTAGGACTAGCGTCCGGGGAGCTGTTTTTT CASSLGLASGELFF
TRBJ2-7 TRBD2 TRBV4-2 NA TGTGCCAGCAGCCAAGTATCAAGCGGGGGCTACGAGCAGTACTTC CASSQVSSGGYEQYF
TRBJ2-4 TRBD1 TRBV5-1 NA TGCGCCAGCAGCCGGACAGGGGAAAACATTCAGTACTTC CASSRTGENIQYF
TRBJ2-1 NA TRBV5-1 NA TGCGCCAGCACCAGACAGATGAGCTCCTACAATGAGCAGTTCTTC CASTRQMSSYNEQFF
TRBJ2-2 NA TRBV15 NA TGTGCCACCAGCAGAGATTGGGGGGATTCTGGGGAGCTGTTTTTT CATSRDWGDSGELFF
TRBJ1-1 NA TRBV19 NA TGTGCCAGTATCAGCAGGGTAAGGACTGAAGCTTTCTTT CASISRVRTEAFF
TRBJ1-5 NA TRBV7-2 NA TGTGCCAGCAGCTTAGTTGCCGGTCCCAGCAATCAGCCCCAGCATTTT CASSLVAGPSNQPQHF
TRBJ2-7 NA TRBV7-9 NA TGTGCCAGCAGCTCGACAGGTCGAATCTCCTACGAGCAGTACTTC CASSSTGRISYEQYF
TRBJ1-6 NA TRBV6-5 NA TGTGCCAGCAGTTACGTGGACAGACTAAATTCACCCCTCCACTTT CASSYVDRLNSPLHF
TRBJ1-2 NA TRBV2 few TGTGCCAGCAGTATGACTACCTTC CASSMTTF
TRBJ2-2 NA TRBV6-6 NA TGTGCCAGCAGTTCGCTTAGGGGGAACACCGGGGAGCTGTTTTTT CASSSLRGNTGELFF
TRBJ2-7 TRBD1 TRBV6-1 NA TGTGCCAGCTCGCCGACAGGGCCCTACGAGCAGTACTTC CASSPTGPYEQYF
TRBJ2-5 TRBD2 TRBV5-4 NA TGTGCCAGCAGCTCGCGTGTAGCGGGACCCCAAGAGACCCAGTACTTC CASSSRVAGPQETQYF
TRBJ2-7 NA TRBV7-9 once TGTGCCAGCAGCTTCAGCCACCAGGACGAGCAGTACTTC CASSFSHQDEQYF
TRBJ2-1 TRBD2 TRBV5-1 NA TGCGCCAGCAGCTTGACCTCGGGACTAATGGTCGGGGAGCAGTTCTTC CASSLTSGLMVGEQFF
TRBJ1-6 TRBD1 TRBV4-1 few TGCGCCAGCAGCCCTGGGGGACAGGGAAATTCACCCCTCCACTTT CASSPGGQGNSPLHF
TRBJ2-7 NA TRBV9 NA TGTGCCAGCAGCGTAAGGGGTGACACTTTAGGGTCCTACGAGCAGTACTTC CASSVRGDTLGSYEQYF
TRBJ1-2 TRBD1 TRBV4-1 few TGCGCCAGCAGCCAAGTGATGACAGGGGGGAAGGATGGCTACACCTTC CASSQVMTGGKDGYTF
TRBJ2-3 TRBD1 TRBV6-1 NA TGTGCCAGCAGTGAAAGGGACAGCAGAACAGATACGCAGTATTTT CASSERDSRTDTQYF
TRBJ1-1 NA TRBV19 NA TGTGCCAGTAGGGTTCAGGTAACCACTGAAGCTTTCTTT CASRVQVTTEAFF
TRBJ1-3 TRBD1 TRBV19 NA TGTGCCAGTAGTCCTCGGACAGGGCTGTATTCAAACACCATATATTTT CASSPRTGLYSNTIYF
TRBJ1-1 TRBD1 TRBV10-3 NA TGTGCCATCAGTGGGACAGGGGGTAACACTGAAGCTTTCTTT CAISGTGGNTEAFF
TRBJ1-5 TRBD1 TRBV7-9 few TGTGCCAGCAGCGACGGACAGGGATTCAATCAGCCCCAGCATTTT CASSDGQGFNQPQHF
TRBJ2-1 TRBD2 TRBV5-4 NA TGTGCCAGCAGCACACTAGCGCTAGAGGAGCAGTTCTTC CASSTLALEEQFF
TRBJ2-7 NA TRBV7-8 NA TGTGCCAGCAGCACCCCTAGAAGGAGCTCCTACGAGCAGTACTTC CASSTPRRSSYEQYF
TRBJ2-2 NA TRBV19 NA TGTGCCAGTAGTATACACAGCGGGGAGCTGTTTTTT CASSIHSGELFF
TRBJ1-3 NA TRBV6-5 NA TGTGCCAGCAGTTACACTTCTGGAAACACCATATATTTT CASSYTSGNTIYF
TRBJ2-1 NA TRBV5-6 NA TGTGCCAGCAGCTTACAGGATTACAATGAGCAGTTCTTC CASSLQDYNEQFF
TRBJ1-4 NA TRBV2 once TGTGCCAGCACTCGACTTGCAACTAATGAAAAACTGTTTTTT CASTRLATNEKLFF
TRBJ2-1 NA TRBV15 NA TGTGCCACCAGCAGAGAAGGGTACCGGGCAGGGCGGCAGTTCTTC CATSREGYRAGRQFF
TRBJ1-1 NA TRBV6-5 few TGTGCCAGCAGTTACTTAGACTTAGAGAACACTGAAGCTTTCTTT CASSYLDLENTEAFF
TRBJ1-3 NA TRBV9 NA TGTGCCAGCAGCGTCATGCTGGGGGCGAGCTCTGGAAACACCATATATTTT CASSVMLGASSGNTIYF
TRBJ2-6 NA TRBV2 NA TGTGCCATCACGGAGGGGGAGGGATCTGGGGCCAACGTCCTGACTTTC CAITEGEGSGANVLTF